The 24 T cell receptor beta chains below were found in one sample sequenced in a study of blood T cell repertoires in COVID-19. Data came from immunoSEQ multiplex PCR; TCRdb stores just in-frame clones and leaves some out. Among about 87,000 clones listed, around 87% were seen once. The sample was peripheral blood. These receptors came from a woman older than 75 with acute or convalescent COVID-19.

The J gene is TRBJ2-7, the V gene TRBV3-1 (or the pseudogene TRBV3-2); TRBD1 matches 9 bases. Germline CDR1 reads LGHDT; CDR2 reads YNNKEL (reference sequence). The ends lost 1 base at V and 3 bases at J; junction bases unmatched: 7. The CDR3 spans 16 residues. The CDR3 bases are TGTGCCAGCAGCCAAGTGTCCGAGACAGGGGGCTACGAGCAGTACTTC. Protein sequence: CASSQVSETGGYEQYF.

The chain carries TRBV5-1 and TRBJ2-2; D remains unclear. V lost 1 base to trimming and J lost 1 base, with 8 bases between them. There are 15 residues in the CDR3. Germline V gives CDR1 SGHRS, CDR2 YFSETQ. The CDR3 here is CASSLQAGNTGELFF. In DNA, the CDR3 is TGCGCCAGCAGCTTGCAAGCAGGGAACACCGGGGAGCTGTTTTTT.

The rearrangement uses TRBV9 and TRBJ2-1; 11 bases fit TRBD2. V was clipped by 1 base and J by 7 bases; unmatched bases: 7. CDR3 length: 16 residues. Germline loops: CDR1 SGDLS, CDR2 YYNGEE. CDR3 coding DNA: TGTGCCAGCAGCGTAACCGGGACTAGCGGCTATAATGAGCAGTTCTTC. As protein: CASSVTGTSGYNEQFF. The whole variable domain, filled in from reference TRBV9 and TRBJ2-1, reads DSGVTQTPKHLITATGQRVTLRCSPRSGDLSVYWYQQSLDQGLQFLIQYYNGEERAKGNILERFSAQQFPDLHSELNLSSLELGDSALYFCASSVTGTSGYNEQFFGPGTRLTVL.

The chain's CDR3 is CASKDRGGRTNEKLFF. The CDR3 DNA reads as TGTGCCAGCAAAGACAGGGGTGGAAGGACTAATGAAAAACTGTTTTTT. V and J are TRBV5-5 and TRBJ1-4; 8 bases agree with TRBD1. Germline trimming cut 6 bases from V and 2 bases from J; bases unmatched to any gene: 9. The CDR3 is made up of 16 amino acids. Germline CDR1 reads SGHKS; CDR2 reads YYEKEE (reference sequence). Looking up the rest from reference TRBV5-5 and TRBJ1-4 gives the full variable domain: DAGVTQSPTHLIKTRGQQVTLRCSPISGHKSVSWYQQVLGQGPQFIFQYYEKEERGRGNFPDRFSARQFPNYSSELNVNALLLGDSALYLCASKDRGGRTNEKLFFGSGTQLSVL.

The chain has TRBV5-1 and TRBJ2-7; the D is unclear. V lost 0 bases, J lost 4 bases, and 8 bases lay in between. Germline assignment: CDR1 SGHRS and CDR2 YFSETQ. This CDR3 has 13 amino acids. The CDR3 region is CASSLDGSYEQYF. In nucleotides, the CDR3 is TGCGCCAGCAGCTTGGATGGCTCTTACGAGCAGTACTTC.

This clone was seen only once. The gene calls are TRBV5-1 and TRBJ2-1; maybe TRBD2 (6 bases). The CDR3 has 16 residues. The V and J ends lost 4 bases and 1 base respectively, with 15 bases between them. Germline V gene data show CDR1 as SGHRS and CDR2 as YFSETQ. CDR3 in amino acids: CASSPSPRESYNEQFF. CDR3 nucleotide sequence: TGCGCCAGCAGCCCATCGCCCCGGGAGTCCTACAATGAGCAGTTCTTC.

CDR3 nucleotide sequence: TGTGCCAGCAGCCAAGATGGGGGGGCCGGCACAGATACGCAGTATTTT. This translates into CASSQDGGAGTDTQYF. V is TRBV4-2 and J is TRBJ2-3, with a tentative D call TRBD2 (7 bases). Looked up from germline, CDR1 is LGHNA and CDR2 is YNFKEQ. The CDR3 length is 16 residues. The V end was cut by 0 bases, the J end by 1 base, with 11 bases between.

This rearrangement joins TRBV9 to TRBJ1-1; D perhaps matches TRBD1 (5 bases). Germline lookup yields CDR1 SGDLS and CDR2 YYNGEE. This CDR3 is built from 14 residues. Trimming took off 5 bases at V and 1 base at J, with 12 bases between the two ends. Here the CDR3 DNA reads TGTGCCAGCAGTTCGGTTAGGGGGAACACTGAAGCTTTCTTT. It is translated as CASSSVRGNTEAFF.

The rearrangement joins TRBV5-4 to TRBJ1-1, with TRBD1 as a possible D gene (5 bases). Germline CDR1 is SGHNT and CDR2 is YYREEE (reference sequence). Between the trimmed V and J ends, which lost 1 base and 4 bases, there was a span of 8 bases. The CDR3 extends over 13 amino acids. The CDR3 is CASSLRGGTEAFF. The DNA for the CDR3 is TGTGCCAGCAGCTTGAGGGGAGGCACTGAAGCTTTCTTT.

This chain uses TRBV11-2 with TRBJ2-1; D perhaps matches TRBD2 (6 bases). V was pared by 5 bases and J by 9 bases, with 23 bases between. This CDR3 is 16 amino acids long. Germline V gives CDR1 SGHAT, CDR2 FQNNGV. The CDR3 DNA is TGTGCCAGCAGCCCCCCCCCGCCCCACTGGCGGGGTGAGCAGTTCTTC. Its protein is CASSPPPPHWRGEQFF.

The chain is built from TRBV9 and TRBJ2-2, with 8 bases lining up with TRBD1. The germline gives CDR1 SGDLS, CDR2 YYNGEE. J gave up 4 bases and V 0 bases, and 5 bases lay outside the gene matches. The CDR3 is 16 amino acids. CDR3: CASSVEGDRSTGELFF. In DNA, the CDR3 is TGTGCCAGCAGCGTAGAGGGGGACAGGAGCACCGGGGAGCTGTTTTTT.

This chain uses TRBV30 with TRBJ1-2; 7 bases fit TRBD1. Trimming cost V 1 base and J 5 bases; bases outside gene matches: 4. The CDR3 sequence is 13 residues long. CDR1 and CDR2 (germline): GTSNPN, SVGIG (reference sequence). The CDR3 sequence: CAWSEGDRYGYTF. In DNA form, the CDR3 reads TGTGCCTGGAGTGAGGGGGACAGATATGGCTACACCTTC.

V is TRBV7-2 and J is TRBJ2-3, with TRBD2 identical over 11 bases. Germline CDR1 SGHTA, CDR2 FQGNSA. The CDR3 sequence is 16 residues long. The V and J ends lost 1 base and 1 base, in that order; junction bases with no gene match: 1. The CDR3 nucleotides are TGTGCCAGCAGCTTAGGGGGACTAGCGGGCACAGATACGCAGTATTTT. Amino acid sequence: CASSLGGLAGTDTQYF.

The chain carries TRBV7-2 and TRBJ2-3; 7 nucleotides line up with TRBD2. Germline CDR1 is SGHTA and CDR2 is FQGNSA. After removal of 4 bases from V and 1 base from J, the junction contained 11 bases not matched to a gene. The CDR3 totals 17 residues. This chain's CDR3 is CASSSQRGLGGTDTQYF. CDR3 bases: TGTGCCAGCAGCTCCCAGCGGGGCCTCGGGGGCACAGATACGCAGTATTTT.

The rearrangement joins TRBV5-1 to TRBJ1-2; 7 bases are shared with TRBD1. V shed 7 bases, J shed 7 bases, and the junction held 16 bases outside the gene matches. The CDR3 covers 15 residues. Germline loops: CDR1 SGHRS, CDR2 YFSETQ. The CDR3 spells CASSPEGRGAGGYTF. The CDR3 DNA is TGCGCCAGCTCCCCCGAGGGCAGGGGGGCTGGTGGCTACACCTTC.

This clone was observed once. The chain carries TRBV11-2 and TRBJ2-7, with 11 bases fitting TRBD2. From germline, CDR1 is SGHAT and CDR2 FQNNGV. Trimming removed 2 bases from V and 2 bases from J; junction bases left unmatched: 5. The CDR3 consists of 16 residues. CDR3 region: CASSLRLAGGTYEQYF. DNA of the CDR3: TGTGCCAGCAGCTTACGTCTAGCGGGAGGTACCTACGAGCAGTACTTC.

The J gene is TRBJ1-4, the V gene TRBV2; D remains ambiguous. This CDR3 has 14 amino acids. V gave up 1 base and J gave up 10 bases, with 13 bases separating them. Germline values: CDR1 SNHLY, CDR2 FYNNEI. The DNA for the CDR3 is TGTGCCAGCAGTGAAGATTCCGGGTCCCTAAAACTGTTTTTT. Protein: CASSEDSGSLKLFF.

This rearrangement joins TRBV2 to TRBJ1-4; possibly TRBD1 for D (5 bases). The V gene lost 5 bases and the J gene lost 3 bases, with 13 bases spanning the gap. Germline V gene data show CDR1 as SNHLY and CDR2 as FYNNEI. This CDR3 is built from 15 residues. The CDR3 reads CASSPTGTPNEKLFF. CDR3 DNA: TGTGCCAGCAGTCCCACCGGGACTCCTAATGAAAAACTGTTTTTT.

The V gene is TRBV7-9, the J gene TRBJ2-7, with D possibly being TRBD1 (6 bases). Germline CDR1 reads SEHNR; CDR2 reads FQNEAQ (reference sequence). This CDR3 has 15 amino acids. The V gene lost 3 bases and the J gene lost 3 bases, with 15 bases spanning the gap. The CDR3 coding sequence is TGTGCCAGCAGCTTTGGGACAAGGGTAAACTACGAGCAGTACTTC. Its protein is CASSFGTRVNYEQYF.

The rearrangement joins TRBV27 to TRBJ1-1; D is perhaps TRBD1 (5 bases). Between the trimmed V and J ends, which lost 2 bases and 4 bases, there was a span of 8 bases. This CDR3 spans 13 amino acids. Germline V CDR1 and CDR2: MNHEY, SMNVEV (reference sequence). The CDR3 loop is CASSLRGRTEAFF. CDR3 nucleotide sequence: TGTGCCAGCAGTTTAAGGGGCCGCACTGAAGCTTTCTTT.

This chain joins TRBV3-1 (or the pseudogene TRBV3-2) and TRBJ2-1; 10 nucleotides line up with TRBD2. V dropped 2 bases and J dropped 4; count of bases not matched to a gene: 2. Germline CDR1 is LGHDT and CDR2 is YNNKEL (reference sequence). This CDR3 region has 15 residues. Here the CDR3 reads CASSQSSGGYNEQFF. CDR3 bases: TGTGCCAGCAGCCAATCTAGCGGGGGTTACAATGAGCAGTTCTTC.

This clone has a single count. The chain recombines TRBV19 with TRBJ2-1, with D possibly being TRBD1 (6 bases). Germline V gene sequence: CDR1 LNHDA, CDR2 SQIVND (reference sequence). The CDR3 consists of 19 residues. Trimming removed 3 bases at V and 0 bases at J, with 21 bases between. The CDR3 sequence: CASSIPGHPIRGSYNEQFF. CDR3 nucleotide sequence: TGTGCCAGTAGTATTCCGGGACATCCAATCCGCGGCTCCTACAATGAGCAGTTCTTC.

The chain links TRBV11-1 to TRBJ1-5; no clear D. V was clipped by 3 bases and J by 7 bases, with 10 bases between them. This CDR3 has 13 amino acids. In germline, CDR1 is SGHAT, CDR2 FQDESV (reference sequence). The CDR3 sequence is CASSLSDKQPQHF. The CDR3 region has the DNA TGTGCCAGCAGCTTGAGTGATAAACAGCCCCAGCATTTT.

The chain has TRBV7-9 and TRBJ1-2, with 7 positions matching TRBD1. The V gene's germline CDR1 is SEHNR and CDR2 FQNEAQ (reference sequence). This CDR3 has 14 amino acids. With 8 bases clipped from V and 4 bases from J, the junction kept 10 bases outside the gene matches. This CDR3 reads CASGLRQGGYGYTF. The CDR3 nucleotides are TGTGCCAGCGGACTAAGGCAGGGGGGCTATGGCTACACCTTC.